A single sample is the source of the 3 T cell receptor beta chains below, sequenced in a study of blood T cell repertoires in COVID-19. Here immunoSEQ multiplex PCR was the method, and the copy in TCRdb shows in-frame clones only, minus some. Among hundreds of thousands of clones listed, roughly 85% were seen once. Material: PBMCs or T cells enriched from blood (not recorded which). The source of these receptors is a woman aged 45-65 years who had recovered from COVID-19.

This clone has a handful of counts. V usage is TRBV30 and J usage is TRBJ1-2; 8 bases align to TRBD1. The CDR3 sequence is 14 residues long. V gave up 3 bases and J gave up 8 bases; unmatched junction bases: 11. Germline CDR1 and CDR2: GTSNPN and SVGIG (reference sequence). This CDR3 is CAWSPADRVGGYTF. The CDR3 DNA is TGTGCCTGGAGCCCAGCGGACAGGGTGGGCGGCTACACCTTC.

This chain uses TRBV12-3 or TRBV12-4 with TRBJ1-2; no reliable D call. The CDR3 covers 13 residues. Trimming shortened V by 6 bases and J by 8 bases, and 16 bases separated the two germline ends. The CDR3 DNA is TGTGCCAGCAGCCCTGTTGGCCTAGGAGGCTACACCTTC. Its translation: CASSPVGLGGYTF.

The CDR3 is CASSIDSGASQYF. The CDR3 nucleotides are TGTGCCAGTAGTATAGACTCAGGGGCCTCCCAGTACTTC. This sequence joins TRBV19 and TRBJ2-4, with D possibly matching TRBD1 (6 bases). Trimming took 0 bases from V and 13 from J, leaving 13 bases between them. The CDR3 runs to 13 residues. Germline CDR1 reads LNHDA; CDR2 reads SQIVND (reference sequence).